This section outlines one T cell receptor (beta chain) sequence together with its context. The entry originates in a study of blood T cell repertoires in COVID-19. Study background: Donors in the United States, Italy and Spain gave samples during acute or convalescent COVID-19. T cells, B-cell-depleted T cells, or PBMCs supplied cDNA or gDNA.

In the original workflow: Amplification of reference gene primers was used by the study to estimate nucleated cell counts. Only in-frame clones appear in the TCRdb table, and some are missing; sequencing was by immunoSEQ multiplex PCR. From that table come the V and J calls and clone size; the DNA was used to work out D and trimming. This table holds more than 40,000 clones, more than 75% found once. This CDR3 spans 18 amino acids. CDR1 is SGHTA and CDR2 is FQGTGA in the germline V gene. The trim removed 2 bases at V and 4 bases at J, leaving 13 bases unmatched. The chain joins TRBV7-3 to TRBJ2-3; 9 bases map to TRBD1. Sequenced input: peripheral blood. This receptor was taken from a man in his sixties with active or convalescent COVID-19. CDR3 nucleotide sequence: TGTGCCAGCAGCTTATCCCGCCCCGGGACAGGGAGATCAGATACGCAGTATTTT. Amino acids: CASSLSRPGTGRSDTQYF.